Listed here are 16 T cell receptor beta chains from one sample, sequenced in a study of shared clonotypes between healthy human individuals. Libraries were prepared by immunoSEQ multiplex PCR; TCRdb keeps only in-frame clonotypes and omits some of them. The table has a few million clones, around 90% seen once; the top ten hold 0.37%. Sample: naive CD4+ T cells from PBMCs. The subset denotes: CD45RA+ positively selected. These receptors were obtained from a man younger than 35 in good health. Some clones in this sample may be carry-over from other donors' samples.

The J gene is TRBJ2-1, the V gene TRBV19, with TRBD1 matching over 9 bases. The V and J ends lost 10 bases and 2 bases, in that order; junction bases with no gene match: 3. The germline V gene has CDR1 LNHDA and CDR2 SQIVND (reference sequence). CDR3 length equals 13 residues. The CDR3 sequence is CATGDRAYNEQFF. CDR3 nucleotides: TGTGCCACCGGGGACAGGGCCTACAATGAGCAGTTCTTC. Drawing the rest from reference TRBV19 and TRBJ2-1, the complete variable domain is DGGITQSPKYLFRKEGQNVTLSCEQNLNHDAMYWYRQDPGQGLRLIYYSQIVNDFQKGDIAEGYSVSREKKESFPLTVTSAQKNPTAFYLCATGDRAYNEQFFGPGTRLTVL.

The chain is built from TRBV6-1 and TRBJ1-2, with D maybe TRBD1 (6 bases). The CDR3 contains 13 residues. Germline CDR1 and CDR2: MNHNS and SASEGT. Between the trimmed V and J ends, which lost 2 bases and 4 bases, there was a span of 8 bases. The CDR3 here is CASSERGAYGYTF. DNA for the CDR3: TGTGCCAGCAGTGAACGGGGGGCCTATGGCTACACCTTC.

The chain is built from TRBV29-1 and TRBJ1-4; the D gene is possibly TRBD1 (6 bases). This CDR3 region has 13 residues. Germline V gene lookup returns CDR1 SQVTM and CDR2 ANQGSEA. Between the trimmed V and J ends, which lost 6 bases and 5 bases, there was a span of 13 bases. The CDR3 sequence: CSVNTGRNEKLFF. In DNA form, the CDR3 reads TGCAGCGTCAATACAGGGCGGAATGAAAAACTGTTTTTT.

This rearrangement joins TRBV29-1 to TRBJ2-1; 7 nucleotides match TRBD2. This CDR3 has 16 residues. The J segment lost 7 bases and the V segment lost 6 bases, leaving 18 bases of the junction unmatched. Germline-derived CDR1 and CDR2 are SQVTM and ANQGSEA. CDR3 region: CSVPQFRASGINEQFF. The CDR3 DNA is TGCAGCGTGCCCCAATTTCGTGCTAGCGGCATAAATGAGCAGTTCTTC.

The chain links TRBV19 to TRBJ1-5, with D possibly TRBD1 on 5 matching bases. Between the trimmed V and J ends, which lost 9 bases and 7 bases, there was a span of 22 bases. From germline, CDR1 is LNHDA and CDR2 SQIVND (reference sequence). The CDR3 is 15 residues long. This CDR3 reads CASRNPGRGRQPQHF. As DNA, the CDR3 is TGTGCCAGCCGGAACCCCGGGAGGGGTCGGCAGCCCCAGCATTTT.

V and J are TRBV7-6 and TRBJ1-3; 7 bases align to TRBD1. With 5 bases clipped from V and 0 bases from J, the junction kept 16 bases outside the gene matches. The CDR3 is made up of 19 amino acids. Germline CDR1 SGHVS, CDR2 FNYEAQ. CDR3 sequence (DNA): TGTGCCAGCAGCCTAGGCAGGGGGACTGCCGGTTTCTCTGGAAACACCATATATTTT. This encodes CASSLGRGTAGFSGNTIYF.

This clone was seen just once. The chain is built from TRBV2 and TRBJ2-1; 12 positions agree with TRBD2. The CDR3 totals 13 residues. The V and J ends lost 7 bases and 7 bases, in that order; junction bases with no gene match: 2. CDR1 is SNHLY and CDR2 is FYNNEI in the germline V gene. In nucleotides, the CDR3 is TGTGCCAGCATGGGACTAGCGGGTAATGAGCAGTTCTTC. Amino acids: CASMGLAGNEQFF.

As to this clone: In the same sample, other DNA sequences code for this CDR3. This rearrangement joins TRBV19 to TRBJ1-5, with D hard to call. CDR3 length equals 14 residues. With 0 bases removed from V and 4 bases from J, the gap between germline ends came to 7 bases. Per germline, CDR1 LNHDA and CDR2 SQIVND (reference sequence). In DNA form, the CDR3 reads TGTGCCAGTAGTATAGATCGAGGGAATCAGCCCCAGCATTTT. This translates into CASSIDRGNQPQHF.

The rearrangement links TRBV28 to TRBJ1-5; D gene uncertain. Germline V gives CDR1 MDHEN, CDR2 SYDVKM. The CDR3 sequence is 19 residues long. V was shortened by 6 bases and J by 2 bases, with 26 bases between the two germline ends. The CDR3 DNA reads TGTGCCAGCAGCCCCCTCGCGAACGGACCCCACGCAGGCAATCAGCCCCAGCATTTT. It translates to CASSPLANGPHAGNQPQHF.

This sequence joins TRBV11-1 and TRBJ2-3, with 8 positions matching TRBD2. Looked up from germline, CDR1 is SGHAT and CDR2 is FQDESV (reference sequence). The CDR3 covers 16 residues. J lost 1 base, V lost 1 base, and 4 bases had no gene match. This chain's CDR3 is CASSLGREGGTDTQYF. The DNA of the CDR3 is TGTGCCAGCAGCTTAGGTCGGGAGGGCGGCACAGATACGCAGTATTTT. The full variable domain, in which reference TRBV11-1 and TRBJ2-3 provide the parts outside the CDR3, is EAEVAQSPRYKITEKSQAVAFWCDPISGHATLYWYRQILGQGPELLVQFQDESVVDDSQLPKDRFSAERLKGVDSTLKIQPAELGDSAMYLCASSLGREGGTDTQYFGPGTRLTVL.

The V and J genes are TRBV2 and TRBJ2-1; 11 bases line up with TRBD2. Germline lookup yields CDR1 SNHLY and CDR2 FYNNEI. CDR3 length: 15 residues. V lost 2 bases and J lost 8; bases outside the gene matches: 5. The CDR3: CASSEKTSGEDEQFF. CDR3 DNA: TGTGCCAGCAGTGAAAAGACTAGCGGGGAGGATGAGCAGTTCTTC.

The CDR3 sequence: CASSTGTLLSTDTQYF. The CDR3, as DNA: TGTGCCAGTAGTACGGGGACTCTACTAAGCACAGATACGCAGTATTTT. The rearrangement joins TRBV19 to TRBJ2-3; D perhaps matches TRBD2 (6 bases). The CDR3 loop spans 16 amino acids. The germline V gene has CDR1 LNHDA and CDR2 SQIVND (reference sequence). V was pared by 4 bases and J by 0 bases, with 14 bases between.

This rearrangement joins TRBV9 to TRBJ2-1; 8 nucleotides agree with TRBD2. The CDR3 consists of 14 residues. CDR1 and CDR2 (germline): SGDLS, YYNGEE. Unmatched junction bases numbered 8, after V lost 5 bases and J lost 7 bases. CDR3 DNA sequence: TGTGCCAGCAGTCCGGGACTAGAGCGGAATGAGCAGTTCTTC. As protein: CASSPGLERNEQFF.

The chain carries TRBV30 and TRBJ2-7; D is undetermined. Per germline, CDR1 GTSNPN and CDR2 SVGIG (reference sequence). Trimming removed 4 bases at V and 8 bases at J, with 18 bases between. The CDR3 covers 13 residues. The DNA of the CDR3 is TGTGCCTGGAATTTTCCCGGCAGCCCAAAGCAGTACTTC. Its protein is CAWNFPGSPKQYF.

The chain recombines TRBV27 with TRBJ2-1; 12 bases are a match to TRBD2. This CDR3 region has 17 residues. The germline V gene encodes CDR1 MNHEY and CDR2 SMNVEV (reference sequence). The V and J ends lost 5 bases and 0 bases, in that order; junction bases with no gene match: 5. This chain's CDR3 is CASSPGLAGSSYNEQFF. The DNA for the CDR3 is TGTGCCAGCAGTCCCGGACTAGCGGGGAGCTCCTACAATGAGCAGTTCTTC.

The chain recombines TRBV2 with TRBJ1-3; D unresolved. This CDR3 spans 15 amino acids. CDR1 is SNHLY, CDR2 FYNNEI, per germline. V was shortened by 7 bases and J by 1 base, with 14 bases between the two germline ends. CDR3 DNA: TGTGCCAGCAAAGGTGCAGCAGCTTCTGGAAACACCATATATTTT. Translating it yields CASKGAAASGNTIYF.